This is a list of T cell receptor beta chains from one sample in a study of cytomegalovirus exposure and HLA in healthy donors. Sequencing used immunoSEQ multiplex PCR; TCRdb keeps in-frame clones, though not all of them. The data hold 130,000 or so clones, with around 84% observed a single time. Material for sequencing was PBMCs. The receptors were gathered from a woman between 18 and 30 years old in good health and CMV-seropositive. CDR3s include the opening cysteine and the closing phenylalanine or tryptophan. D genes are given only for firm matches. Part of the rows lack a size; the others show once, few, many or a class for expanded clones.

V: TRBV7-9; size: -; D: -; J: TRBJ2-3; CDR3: CSSSLPPGRRNADTQYF; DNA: TGTTCCAGCAGCTTACCCCCCGGTAGAAGAAATGCAGATACGCAGTATTTT
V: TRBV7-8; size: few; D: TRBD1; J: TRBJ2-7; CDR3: CASSYFTGAYSEQYF; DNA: TGTGCCAGCAGCTATTTTACAGGGGCGTATAGCGAGCAGTACTTC
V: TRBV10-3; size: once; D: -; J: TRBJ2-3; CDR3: CAIWALALDTQYF; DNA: TGTGCCATCTGGGCCCTGGCCCTAGATACGCAGTATTTT
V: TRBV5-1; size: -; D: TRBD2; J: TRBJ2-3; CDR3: CASSPSGGADTQYF; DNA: TGCGCCAGCAGCCCTAGCGGGGGGGCAGATACGCAGTATTTT
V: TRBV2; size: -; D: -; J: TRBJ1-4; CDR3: CASSEAGGYEKLFF; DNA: TGTGCCAGCAGTGAAGCTGGGGGCTACGAAAAACTGTTTTTT
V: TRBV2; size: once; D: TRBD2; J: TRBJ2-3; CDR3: CASKPLYVTSGGNSTDTQYF; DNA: TGTGCCAGCAAACCCTTATATGTGACTAGCGGGGGGAATAGCACAGATACGCAGTATTTT
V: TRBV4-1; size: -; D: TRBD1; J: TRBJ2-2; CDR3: CASSQDSLGQHTGELFF; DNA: TGCGCCAGCAGCCAAGACAGCCTGGGACAGCACACCGGGGAGCTGTTTTTT
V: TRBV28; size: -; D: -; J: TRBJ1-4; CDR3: CASSVVWGGSRVEKLFF; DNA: TGTGCCAGCAGTGTGGTCTGGGGGGGCAGTCGCGTTGAAAAACTGTTTTTT
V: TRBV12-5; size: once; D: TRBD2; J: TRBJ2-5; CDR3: CASGLPRRAGGPETQYF; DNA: TGTGCTAGTGGTTTGCCCCGGAGGGCGGGGGGCCCCGAGACCCAGTACTTC
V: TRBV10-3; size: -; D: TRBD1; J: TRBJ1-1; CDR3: CAISRQGSRTEAFF; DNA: TGTGCCATCAGTAGACAGGGGTCGAGGACTGAAGCTTTCTTT
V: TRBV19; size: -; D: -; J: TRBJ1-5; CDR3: CASSLQGLSNQPQHF; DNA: TGTGCCAGTAGCCTACAGGGTCTCAGCAATCAGCCCCAGCATTTT
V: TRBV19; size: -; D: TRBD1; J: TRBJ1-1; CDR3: CASSDRQGASPGTEAFF; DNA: TGTGCCAGTAGTGATCGGCAGGGGGCATCGCCGGGAACTGAAGCTTTCTTT
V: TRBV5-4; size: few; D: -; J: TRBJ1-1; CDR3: CASSLGDFEAFF; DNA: TGTGCCAGCAGCTTAGGGGACTTTGAAGCTTTCTTT
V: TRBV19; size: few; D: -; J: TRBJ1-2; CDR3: CASSYREGYGYTF; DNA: TGTGCCAGTAGTTACAGGGAGGGCTATGGCTACACCTTC
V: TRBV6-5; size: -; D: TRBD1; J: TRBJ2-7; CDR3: CASRTGQGPYEQYF; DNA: TGTGCCAGCAGAACGGGACAGGGACCCTACGAGCAGTACTTC
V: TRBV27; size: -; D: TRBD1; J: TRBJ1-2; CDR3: CASSLSGTGPYYGYTF; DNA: TGTGCCAGCAGTTTATCGGGGACAGGGCCCTATTATGGCTACACCTTC
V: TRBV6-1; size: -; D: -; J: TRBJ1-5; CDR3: CASSEAGRSHNQPQHF; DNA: TGTGCCAGCAGTGAAGCGGGGCGGAGCCACAATCAGCCCCAGCATTTT
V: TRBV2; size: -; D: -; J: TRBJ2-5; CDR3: CASSDGTQETQYF; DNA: TGTGCCAGCAGTGACGGGACTCAAGAGACCCAGTACTTC
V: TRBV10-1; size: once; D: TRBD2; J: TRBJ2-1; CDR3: CASSASSGGSEQFF; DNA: TGCGCCAGCAGTGCCTCTAGCGGGGGGAGCGAGCAGTTCTTC
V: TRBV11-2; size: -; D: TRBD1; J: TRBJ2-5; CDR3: CASRRFTGGTGETQYF; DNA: TGTGCCAGCAGACGATTCACAGGGGGCACTGGAGAGACCCAGTACTTC
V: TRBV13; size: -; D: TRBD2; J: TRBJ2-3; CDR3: CASSDLTQSGDRTDTQYF; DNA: TGTGCCAGCAGCGACCTAACCCAGAGCGGGGATCGCACAGATACGCAGTATTTT
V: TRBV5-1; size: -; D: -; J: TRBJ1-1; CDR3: CASSLAGIDTEAFF; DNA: TGCGCCAGCAGCTTGGCCGGGATCGACACTGAAGCTTTCTTT
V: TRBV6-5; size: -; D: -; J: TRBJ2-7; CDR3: CASGPSPSYEQYF; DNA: TGTGCCAGCGGGCCAAGTCCCTCTTACGAGCAGTACTTC
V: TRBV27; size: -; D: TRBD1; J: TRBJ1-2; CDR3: CASRIDRAYGYTF; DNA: TGTGCCAGCAGGATAGACAGGGCCTATGGCTACACCTTC
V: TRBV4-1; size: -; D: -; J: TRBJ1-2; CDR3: CASSHAWTANYGYTF; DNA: TGCGCCAGCAGCCACGCCTGGACAGCGAACTATGGCTACACCTTC
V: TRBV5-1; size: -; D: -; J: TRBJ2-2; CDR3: CASGLLPPEANTGELFF; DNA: TGCGCCAGCGGGCTCCTACCCCCGGAGGCCAACACCGGGGAGCTGTTTTTT
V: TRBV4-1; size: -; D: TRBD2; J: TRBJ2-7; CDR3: CASSQANSGRTYEQYF; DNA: TGCGCCAGCAGCCAGGCTAATAGCGGGAGGACCTACGAGCAGTACTTC
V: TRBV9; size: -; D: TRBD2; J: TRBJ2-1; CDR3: CASSGLAGAVNEQFF; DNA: TGTGCCAGCAGCGGGCTAGCGGGGGCCGTCAATGAGCAGTTCTTC
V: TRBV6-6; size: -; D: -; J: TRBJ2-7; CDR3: CASSWDSTEQYF; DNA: TGTGCCAGCAGTTGGGACTCTACCGAGCAGTACTTC
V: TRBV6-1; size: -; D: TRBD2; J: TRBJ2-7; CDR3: CASSLAGAAYEQYF; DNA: TGTGCCAGCAGCTTAGCGGGGGCCGCCTACGAGCAGTACTTC
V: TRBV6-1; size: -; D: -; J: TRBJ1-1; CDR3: CASSEREGGRITEAFF; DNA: TGTGCCAGCAGTGAAAGGGAAGGGGGTAGGATCACTGAAGCTTTCTTT
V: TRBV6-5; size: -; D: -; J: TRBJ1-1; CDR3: CASSYGGGTEAFF; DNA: TGTGCCAGCAGTTACGGGGGAGGCACTGAAGCTTTCTTT
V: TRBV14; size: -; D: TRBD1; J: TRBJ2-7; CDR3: CASSLSPGQGAYEQYF; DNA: TGTGCCAGCAGCCTCAGTCCGGGACAGGGGGCCTACGAGCAGTACTTC
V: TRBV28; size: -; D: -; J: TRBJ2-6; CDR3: CASSPRGTSGANVLTF; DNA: TGTGCCAGCAGTCCCCGGGGGACTTCTGGGGCCAACGTCCTGACTTTC
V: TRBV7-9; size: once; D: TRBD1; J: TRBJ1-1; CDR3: CASSHRDRGTEAFF; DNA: TGTGCCAGCAGCCACCGGGACAGGGGCACTGAAGCTTTCTTT
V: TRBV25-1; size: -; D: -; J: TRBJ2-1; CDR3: CASSGTQGEGPYNEQFF; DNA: TGTGCCAGCAGTGGAACACAGGGAGAGGGGCCCTACAATGAGCAGTTCTTC